This TCR beta chain emerged from a study of blood T cell repertoires in COVID-19. Here immunoSEQ multiplex PCR was the method, and the copy in TCRdb shows in-frame clones only, minus some. The sample consists of around 370,000 clones, around 90% of them appearing once. The germline V gene encodes CDR1 SGHNT and CDR2 YYREEE (reference sequence). The CDR3 is made up of 14 amino acids. Trimming stripped 1 base from V and 7 bases from J, with 14 bases between. Material for sequencing was PBMCs or T cells enriched from blood (not recorded which). The chain recombines TRBV5-4 with TRBJ1-2; D remains ambiguous. The clonotype originates from a woman younger than 35 who had recovered from COVID-19. CDR3 nucleotides: TGTGCCAGCAGCTTGAGTCCGCAGGATTTTGGCTACACCTTC. Translating gives CASSLSPQDFGYTF.